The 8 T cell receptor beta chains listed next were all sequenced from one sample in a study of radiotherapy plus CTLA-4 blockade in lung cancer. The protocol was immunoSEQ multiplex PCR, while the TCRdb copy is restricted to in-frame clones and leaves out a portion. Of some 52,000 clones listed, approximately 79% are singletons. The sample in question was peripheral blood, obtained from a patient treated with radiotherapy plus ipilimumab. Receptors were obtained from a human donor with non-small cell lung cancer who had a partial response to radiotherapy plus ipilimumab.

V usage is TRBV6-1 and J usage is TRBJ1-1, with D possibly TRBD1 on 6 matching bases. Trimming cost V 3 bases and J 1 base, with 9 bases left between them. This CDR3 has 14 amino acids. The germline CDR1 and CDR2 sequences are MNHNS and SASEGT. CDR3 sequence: CASSDRGANTEAFF. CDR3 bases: TGTGCCAGCAGTGACAGGGGAGCGAACACTGAAGCTTTCTTT.

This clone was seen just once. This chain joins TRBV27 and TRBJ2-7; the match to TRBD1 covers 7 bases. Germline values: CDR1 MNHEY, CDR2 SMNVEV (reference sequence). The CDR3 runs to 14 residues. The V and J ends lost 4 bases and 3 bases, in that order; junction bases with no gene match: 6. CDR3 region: CASSSLRQGYEQYF. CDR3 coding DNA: TGTGCCAGCAGTTCTCTCAGACAGGGCTACGAGCAGTACTTC.

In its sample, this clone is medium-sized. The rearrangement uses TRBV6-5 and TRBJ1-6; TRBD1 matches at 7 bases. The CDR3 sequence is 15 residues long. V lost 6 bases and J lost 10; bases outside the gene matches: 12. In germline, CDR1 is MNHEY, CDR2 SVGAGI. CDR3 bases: TGTGCCAGCAGCCCGACTGACAGGGCGTACTCACCCCTCCACTTT. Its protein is CASSPTDRAYSPLHF.

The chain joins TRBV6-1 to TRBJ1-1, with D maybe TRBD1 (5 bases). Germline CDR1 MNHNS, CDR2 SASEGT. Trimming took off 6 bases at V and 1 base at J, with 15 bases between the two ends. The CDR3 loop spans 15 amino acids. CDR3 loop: CASSYEHTGNTEAFF. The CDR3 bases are TGTGCCAGCAGCTACGAGCACACAGGGAACACTGAAGCTTTCTTT.

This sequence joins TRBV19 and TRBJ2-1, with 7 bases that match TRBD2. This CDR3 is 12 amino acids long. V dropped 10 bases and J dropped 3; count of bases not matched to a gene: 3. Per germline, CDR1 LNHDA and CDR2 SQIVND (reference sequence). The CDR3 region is CATGLGYNEQFF. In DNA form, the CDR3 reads TGTGCCACAGGACTAGGCTACAATGAGCAGTTCTTC.

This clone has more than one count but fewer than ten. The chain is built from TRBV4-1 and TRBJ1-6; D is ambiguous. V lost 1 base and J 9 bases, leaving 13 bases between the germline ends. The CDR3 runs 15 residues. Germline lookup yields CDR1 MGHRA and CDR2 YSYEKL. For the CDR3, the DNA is TGCGCCAGCAGCCAAGCTGACTCGATCGGTTCACCCCTCCACTTT. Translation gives CASSQADSIGSPLHF.

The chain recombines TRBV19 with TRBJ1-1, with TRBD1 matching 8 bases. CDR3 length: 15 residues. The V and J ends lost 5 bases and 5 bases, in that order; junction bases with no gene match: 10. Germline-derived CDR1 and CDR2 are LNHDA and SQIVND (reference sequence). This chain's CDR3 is CASSDGQGPLTEAFF. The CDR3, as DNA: TGTGCCAGTAGTGATGGACAGGGACCCCTTACTGAAGCTTTCTTT.

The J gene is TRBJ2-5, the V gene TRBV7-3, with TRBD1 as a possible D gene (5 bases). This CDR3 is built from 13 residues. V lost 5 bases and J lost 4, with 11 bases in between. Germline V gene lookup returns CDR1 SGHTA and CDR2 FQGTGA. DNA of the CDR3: TGTGCCAGCAGCAGGGGAAGTGTAGAGACCCAGTACTTC. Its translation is CASSRGSVETQYF. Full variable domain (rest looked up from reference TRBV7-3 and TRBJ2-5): GAGVSQTPSNKVTEKGKYVELRCDPISGHTALYWYRQSLGQGPEFLIYFQGTGAADDSGLPNDRFFAVRPEGSVSTLKIQRTERGDSAVYLCASSRGSVETQYFGPGTRLLVL.